A selection of T cell receptor beta chains follows, all from one sample in a study of blood T cell repertoires in COVID-19. Libraries were prepared by immunoSEQ multiplex PCR; TCRdb keeps only in-frame clonotypes and omits some of them. The sample carries approximately 280,000 clones, about 86% recorded once. The specimen was peripheral blood. These TCRs come from a woman aged 25-40 years who had recovered from COVID-19. The CDR3 runs from the conserved cysteine through the conserved F or W. The size field is filled for only some rows; it gives once, few, many or a size class.

clone_size j_call v_call cdr3_aa
NA TRBJ2-7 TRBV5-4 CASSFSGGGEQYF
NA TRBJ2-7 TRBV7-2 CASSLELAGSDEQYF
NA TRBJ2-7 TRBV28 CASSSGTSGSWGSYEQYF
NA TRBJ2-7 TRBV5-1 CASSLWTGGDEQYF
NA TRBJ1-1 TRBV28 CASSSNREGWNTEAFF
NA TRBJ2-1 TRBV2 CASTLNPPGGINEQFF
NA TRBJ2-7 TRBV5-1 CASSPEASGREYEQYF
NA TRBJ2-7 TRBV18 CASSTGTDHYEQYF
NA TRBJ2-7 TRBV18 CASSRLGGSQNEQYF
NA TRBJ1-1 TRBV5-6 CASARNTEAFF
NA TRBJ2-7 TRBV27 CASSSSEPGLAGLGEQYF
NA TRBJ1-1 TRBV10-3 CATEGGQGAFEAFF
NA TRBJ1-1 TRBV19 CASRDNRWEAFF
NA TRBJ2-7 TRBV27 CASRKRSSYEQYF
NA TRBJ1-2 TRBV3-1/TRBV3-2 CASSQAGGNYGYTF
NA TRBJ2-1 TRBV5-1 CASSRLSPPHEQFF
few TRBJ1-3 TRBV6-5 CASKGRGPGNTIYF
NA TRBJ2-3 TRBV9 CASKRGTENTDTQYF
NA TRBJ2-5 TRBV6-1 CASSDQAGETQYF
few TRBJ1-4 TRBV25-1 CASEKAGGRVGEKLFF
few TRBJ1-1 TRBV12-5 CASGLETGFTEAFF
NA TRBJ2-1 TRBV5-4 CASSLGGGDYNEQFF
NA TRBJ1-2 TRBV29-1 CSAYRASYGYTF
NA TRBJ2-1 TRBV5-6 CASSGPSGGAQNEQFF
NA TRBJ1-1 TRBV19 CASSIDRKGATEAFF
NA TRBJ2-7 TRBV19 CASSFRGAFEQYF
NA TRBJ1-2 TRBV19 CASRKGQANGYTF
NA TRBJ1-1 TRBV5-1 CASRKGQGTLNTEAFF
NA TRBJ1-3 TRBV6-5 CASGEWASGNTIYF
NA TRBJ2-3 TRBV7-2 CASSFGSGGAADTQYF
NA TRBJ1-5 TRBV6-5 CASSNTHNQPQHF
NA TRBJ1-5 TRBV28 CASSLGGSSNQPQHF
NA TRBJ2-3 TRBV5-1 CASSSSGRARTDTQYF
many TRBJ1-1 TRBV7-2 CASSPRVWRHEAFF
NA TRBJ2-5 TRBV30 CAWSEGFRETQYF
once TRBJ2-1 TRBV19 CASSHRSGAVDEQFF
NA TRBJ2-3 TRBV5-1 CASSLARLAGNTDTQYF
NA TRBJ2-7 TRBV15 CATSSERSYEQYF
NA TRBJ1-2 TRBV4-2 CASSRGQGYGYTF
NA TRBJ1-3 TRBV7-9 CASSSIMGPGNTIYF
NA TRBJ2-2 TRBV5-6 CASSLAPGTGELFF
NA TRBJ2-7 TRBV28 CASSLGGQGFGEQYF